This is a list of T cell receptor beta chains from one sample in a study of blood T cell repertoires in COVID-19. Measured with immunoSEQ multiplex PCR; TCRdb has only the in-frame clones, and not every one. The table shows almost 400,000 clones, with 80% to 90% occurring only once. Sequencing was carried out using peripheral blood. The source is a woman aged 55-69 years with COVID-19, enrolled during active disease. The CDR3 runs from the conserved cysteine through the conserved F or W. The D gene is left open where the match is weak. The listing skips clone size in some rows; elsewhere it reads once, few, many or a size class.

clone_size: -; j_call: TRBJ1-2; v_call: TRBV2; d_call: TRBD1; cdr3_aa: CASSSRTGNYGYTF
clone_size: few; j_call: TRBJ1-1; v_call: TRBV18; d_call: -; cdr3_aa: CASSRGNTEAFF
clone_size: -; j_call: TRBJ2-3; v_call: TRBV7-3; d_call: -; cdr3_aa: CASRGRTSTDTQYF
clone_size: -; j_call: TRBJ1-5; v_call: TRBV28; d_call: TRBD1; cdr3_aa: CASSPGDSAYSNQPQHF
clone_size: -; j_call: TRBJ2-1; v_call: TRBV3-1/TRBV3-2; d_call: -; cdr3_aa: CASSRGYNEQFF
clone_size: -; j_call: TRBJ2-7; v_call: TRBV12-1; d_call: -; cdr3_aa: CASSHNKAQGYEQYF
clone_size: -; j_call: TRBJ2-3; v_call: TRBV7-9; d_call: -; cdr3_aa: CASSLAGQLGSPDTQYF
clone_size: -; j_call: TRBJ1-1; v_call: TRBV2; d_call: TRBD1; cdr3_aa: CASNRQGSEVTEAFF
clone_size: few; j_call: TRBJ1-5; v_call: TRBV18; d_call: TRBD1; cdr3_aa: CASSPTVTGKSNQPQHF
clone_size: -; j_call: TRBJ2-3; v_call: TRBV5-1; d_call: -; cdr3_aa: CASSLDPGPSGTQYF
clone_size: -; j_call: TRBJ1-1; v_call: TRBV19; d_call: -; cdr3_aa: CASSITGNTEAFF
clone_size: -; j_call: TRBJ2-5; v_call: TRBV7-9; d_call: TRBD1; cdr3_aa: CASSPGTGRQTQYF
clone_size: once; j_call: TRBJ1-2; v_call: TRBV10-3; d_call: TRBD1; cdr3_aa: CAIRPGQGDGGGYTF
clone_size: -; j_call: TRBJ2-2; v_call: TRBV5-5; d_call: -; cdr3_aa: CASSSGGLGGELFF
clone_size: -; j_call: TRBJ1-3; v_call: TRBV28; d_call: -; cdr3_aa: CASSSGSLGNTIYF
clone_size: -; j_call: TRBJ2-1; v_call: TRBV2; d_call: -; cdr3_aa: CASSGDSAYNEQFF
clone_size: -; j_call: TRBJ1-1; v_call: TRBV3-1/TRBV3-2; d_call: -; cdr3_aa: CASSYLAGSGTEAFF
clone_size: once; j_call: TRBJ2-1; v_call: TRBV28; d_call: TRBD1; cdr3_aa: CASSLNAGGPRDNEQFF
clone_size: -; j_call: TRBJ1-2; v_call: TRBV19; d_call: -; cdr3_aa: CASSTTGKGNYGYTF